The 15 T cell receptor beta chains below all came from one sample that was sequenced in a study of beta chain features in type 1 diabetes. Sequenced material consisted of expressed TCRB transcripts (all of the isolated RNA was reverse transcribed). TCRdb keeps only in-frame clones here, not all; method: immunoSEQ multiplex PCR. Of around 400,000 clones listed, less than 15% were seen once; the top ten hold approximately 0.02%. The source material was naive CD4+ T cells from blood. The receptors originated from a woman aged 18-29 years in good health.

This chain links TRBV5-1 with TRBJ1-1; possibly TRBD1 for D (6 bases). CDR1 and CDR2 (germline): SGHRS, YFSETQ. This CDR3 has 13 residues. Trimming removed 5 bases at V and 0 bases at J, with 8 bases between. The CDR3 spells CASRQGLNTEAFF. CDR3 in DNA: TGCGCCAGCAGACAGGGCCTGAACACTGAAGCTTTCTTT.

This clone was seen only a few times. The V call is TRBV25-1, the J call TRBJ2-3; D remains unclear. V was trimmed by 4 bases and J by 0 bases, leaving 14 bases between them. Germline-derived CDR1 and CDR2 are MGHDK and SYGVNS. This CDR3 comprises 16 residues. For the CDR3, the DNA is TGTGCCAGCAGTGCTCGCGGCCTTTTTAGCACAGATACGCAGTATTTT. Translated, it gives CASSARGLFSTDTQYF.

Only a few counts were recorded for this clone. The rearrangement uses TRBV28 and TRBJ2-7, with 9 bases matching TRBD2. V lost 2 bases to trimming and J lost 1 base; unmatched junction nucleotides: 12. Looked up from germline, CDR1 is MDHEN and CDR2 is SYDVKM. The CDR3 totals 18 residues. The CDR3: CASSLAGLAGDASYEQYF. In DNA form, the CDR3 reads TGTGCCAGCAGTTTAGCAGGGTTAGCGGGAGACGCATCCTACGAGCAGTACTTC.

The CDR3: CASSYDFGYTF. CDR3 sequence (DNA): TGCGCCAGCAGCTACGACTTTGGCTACACCTTC. The chain couples TRBV5-1 to TRBJ1-2; no definite D call. This CDR3 has 11 amino acids. V was clipped by 3 bases and J by 7 bases, with 7 bases between them. Germline V gives CDR1 SGHRS, CDR2 YFSETQ.

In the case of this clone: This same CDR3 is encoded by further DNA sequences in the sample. CDR3 DNA: TGTGCCAGCAGCTTGGCAGGTGGAGGAAACACCATATATTTT. Translating it yields CASSLAGGGNTIYF. The chain uses TRBV5-4 and TRBJ1-3, with D unclear. Per germline, CDR1 SGHNT and CDR2 YYREEE (reference sequence). The CDR3 is 14 residues long. V gave up 0 bases and J gave up 4 bases, with 8 bases separating them. Drawing the rest from reference TRBV5-4 and TRBJ1-3, the complete variable domain is ETGVTQSPTHLIKTRGQQVTLRCSSQSGHNTVSWYQQALGQGPQFIFQYYREEENGRGNFPPRFSGLQFPNYSSELNVNALELDDSALYLCASSLAGGGNTIYFGEGSWLTVV.

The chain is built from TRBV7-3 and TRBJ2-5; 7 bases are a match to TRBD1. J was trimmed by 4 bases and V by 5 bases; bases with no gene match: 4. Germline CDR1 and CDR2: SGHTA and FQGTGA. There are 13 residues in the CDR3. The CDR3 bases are TGTGCCAGCAGCCCACGACAGGGAGAGACCCAGTACTTC. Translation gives CASSPRQGETQYF.

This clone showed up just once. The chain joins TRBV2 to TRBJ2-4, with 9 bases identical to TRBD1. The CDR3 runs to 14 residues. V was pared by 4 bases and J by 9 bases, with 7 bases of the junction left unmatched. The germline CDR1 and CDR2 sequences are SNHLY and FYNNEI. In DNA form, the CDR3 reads TGTGCCAGCAGTGTAGCCCAACAGGGGGCCATTCAGTACTTC. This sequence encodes CASSVAQQGAIQYF.

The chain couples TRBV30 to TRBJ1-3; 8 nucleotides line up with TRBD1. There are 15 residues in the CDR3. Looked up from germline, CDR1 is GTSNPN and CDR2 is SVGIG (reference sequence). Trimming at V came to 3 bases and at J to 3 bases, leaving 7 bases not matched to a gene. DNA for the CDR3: TGTGCCTGGAGAAGGACAGGGATACATGGAAACACCATATATTTT. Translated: CAWRRTGIHGNTIYF. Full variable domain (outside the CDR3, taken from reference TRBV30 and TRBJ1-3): SQTIHQWPATLVQPVGSPLSLECTVEGTSNPNLYWYRQAAGRGLQLLFYSVGIGQISSEVPQNLSASRPQDRQFILSSKKLLLSDSGFYLCAWRRTGIHGNTIYFGEGSWLTVV.

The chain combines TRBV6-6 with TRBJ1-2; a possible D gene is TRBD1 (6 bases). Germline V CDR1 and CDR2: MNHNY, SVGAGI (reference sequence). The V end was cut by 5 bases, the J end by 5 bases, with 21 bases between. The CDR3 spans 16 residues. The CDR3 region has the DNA TGTGCCAGCAGTGACTTCGGGACATCGCGTCCATATGGCTACACCTTC. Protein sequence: CASSDFGTSRPYGYTF.

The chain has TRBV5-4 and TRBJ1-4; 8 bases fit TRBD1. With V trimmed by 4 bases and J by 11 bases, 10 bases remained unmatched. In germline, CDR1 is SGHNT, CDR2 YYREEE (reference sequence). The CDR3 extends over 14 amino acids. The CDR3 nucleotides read TGTGCCAGCAGCACGGACAGGGACCAACTTAAACTGTTTTTT. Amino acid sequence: CASSTDRDQLKLFF.

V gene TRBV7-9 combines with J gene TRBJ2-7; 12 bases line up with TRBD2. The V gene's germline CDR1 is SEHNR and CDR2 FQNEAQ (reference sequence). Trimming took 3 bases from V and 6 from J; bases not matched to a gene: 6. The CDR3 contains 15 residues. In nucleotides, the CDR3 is TGTGCCAGCAGCTTCCAGACTAGCGGGGGAACCGAGCAGTACTTC. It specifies CASSFQTSGGTEQYF.

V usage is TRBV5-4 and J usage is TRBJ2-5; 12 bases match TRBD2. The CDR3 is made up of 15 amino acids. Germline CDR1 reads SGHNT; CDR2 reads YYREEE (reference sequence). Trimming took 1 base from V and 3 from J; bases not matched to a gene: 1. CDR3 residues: CASSLRTSGEETQYF. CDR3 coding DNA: TGTGCCAGCAGCTTGCGGACTAGCGGGGAAGAGACCCAGTACTTC.

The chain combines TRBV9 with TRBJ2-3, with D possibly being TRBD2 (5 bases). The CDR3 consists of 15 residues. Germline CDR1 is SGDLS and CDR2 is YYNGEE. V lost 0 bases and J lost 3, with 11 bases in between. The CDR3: CASSVVARQTDTQYF. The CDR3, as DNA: TGTGCCAGCAGCGTAGTAGCGAGGCAGACAGATACGCAGTATTTT.

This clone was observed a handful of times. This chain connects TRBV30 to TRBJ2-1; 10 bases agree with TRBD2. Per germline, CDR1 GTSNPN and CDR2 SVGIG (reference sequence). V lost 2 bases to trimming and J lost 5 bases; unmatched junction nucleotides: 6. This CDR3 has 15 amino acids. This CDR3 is CAWSFKLAGDNEQFF. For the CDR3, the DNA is TGTGCCTGGAGTTTTAAGCTAGCGGGAGACAATGAGCAGTTCTTC.

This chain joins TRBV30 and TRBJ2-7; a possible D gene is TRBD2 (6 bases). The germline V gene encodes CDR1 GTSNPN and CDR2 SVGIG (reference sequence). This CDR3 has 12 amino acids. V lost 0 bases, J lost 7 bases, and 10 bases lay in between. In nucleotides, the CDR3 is TGTGCCTGGAGTGTATCGGGGAGGGAGCAGTACTTC. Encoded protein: CAWSVSGREQYF.